The 24 T cell receptor beta chains below come from one sample, sequenced in a study of OX40 agonist ivuxolimab in advanced cancers. Assay: immunoSEQ multiplex PCR; the TCRdb copy retains only in-frame clones and omits some. Altogether roughly 100,000 clones are present, approximately 93% being singletons, with the ten largest covering around 0.25%. The material was CD4+ or CD8+ T cells sorted from blood, obtained in a trial of the OX40 agonist ivuxolimab. The receptor set was obtained from an adult with an advanced solid tumor such as melanoma, head and neck, liver or kidney cancer.

The chain is built from TRBV6-1 and TRBJ1-3; D is undetermined. This CDR3 comprises 13 residues. Looked up from germline, CDR1 is MNHNS and CDR2 is SASEGT. V lost 8 bases, J lost 0 bases, and 8 bases lay in between. This chain's CDR3 is CASAPYSGNTIYF. The DNA for the CDR3 is TGTGCCAGCGCGCCGTACTCTGGAAACACCATATATTTT.

This clone has only one observation. This chain connects TRBV2 to TRBJ1-1; D is possibly TRBD1 (6 bases). Germline loops: CDR1 SNHLY, CDR2 FYNNEI. V lost 5 bases to trimming and J lost 4 bases, with 14 bases between them. The CDR3 runs 14 residues. Written as DNA, the CDR3 is TGTGCCAGCAGTTACAGGGTAACGGGCACTGAAGCTTTCTTT. This sequence encodes CASSYRVTGTEAFF.

The chain recombines TRBV20-1 with TRBJ2-3; D not certain. The CDR3 consists of 11 residues. V dropped 3 bases and J dropped 11 bases, with 12 bases sitting between them. Germline V CDR1 and CDR2: DFQATT, SNEGSKA (reference sequence). CDR3 sequence (DNA): TGCAGTGCTAGGGAAAGAGCGCAGCAGTATTTT. Residues: CSARERAQQYF.

The chain combines TRBV5-4 with TRBJ1-2; 7 bases align to TRBD1. Trimming removed 4 bases from V and 4 bases from J; junction bases left unmatched: 10. This CDR3 has 15 amino acids. Germline V gene sequence: CDR1 SGHNT, CDR2 YYREEE (reference sequence). CDR3 sequence (DNA): TGTGCCAGCAGCCCTCCGGGACAGCCATTCTATGGCTACACCTTC. It codes for CASSPPGQPFYGYTF. Full variable domain (remainder filled in from reference TRBV5-4 and TRBJ1-2): ETGVTQSPTHLIKTRGQQVTLRCSSQSGHNTVSWYQQALGQGPQFIFQYYREEENGRGNFPPRFSGLQFPNYSSELNVNALELDDSALYLCASSPPGQPFYGYTFGSGTRLTVV.

The chain combines TRBV11-3 with TRBJ2-1, with D possibly being TRBD2 (6 bases). The germline gives CDR1 SGHNT, CDR2 YENEEA. Trimming shortened V by 5 bases and J by 9 bases, and 11 bases separated the two germline ends. The CDR3 runs 12 residues. The CDR3 region has the DNA TGTGCCAGCAGCCGACTAGATACTGAGCAGTTCTTC. It is translated as CASSRLDTEQFF.

The genes are TRBV5-6 and TRBJ1-1; possible D gene TRBD1, 6 bases. V lost 3 bases, J lost 4 bases, and 22 bases lay in between. The CDR3 loop spans 17 amino acids. Germline assignment: CDR1 SGHDT and CDR2 YYEEEE. CDR3: CASSSTGFVDRTTEAFF. Written as DNA, the CDR3 is TGTGCCAGCAGCTCTACAGGGTTTGTCGATCGTACCACTGAAGCTTTCTTT. Full variable domain (outside the CDR3, taken from reference TRBV5-6 and TRBJ1-1): DAGVTQSPTHLIKTRGQQVTLRCSPKSGHDTVSWYQQALGQGPQFIFQYYEEEERQRGNFPDRFSGHQFPNYSSELNVNALLLGDSALYLCASSSTGFVDRTTEAFFGQGTRLTVV.

Only one count was recorded for this clone. The chain joins TRBV9 to TRBJ2-1, with D maybe TRBD2 (6 bases). V gave up 0 bases and J gave up 12 bases, with 16 bases separating them. The CDR3 loop spans 14 amino acids. CDR1 and CDR2 (germline): SGDLS, YYNGEE. The CDR3 reads CASSVEMGEAGQFF. CDR3 DNA: TGTGCCAGCAGCGTAGAAATGGGGGAGGCTGGGCAGTTCTTC.

The rearrangement joins TRBV6-5 to TRBJ1-2; a possible D gene is TRBD1 (5 bases). Per the germline V gene, CDR1 is MNHEY and CDR2 is SVGAGI. Trimming took off 0 bases at V and 7 bases at J, with 9 bases between the two ends. There are 13 residues in the CDR3. The CDR3 DNA sequence: TGTGCCAGCAGTTACTCTGGGGGAACTGGCTACACCTTC. Amino acid sequence: CASSYSGGTGYTF.

The chain is built from TRBV20-1 and TRBJ2-7; D is ambiguous. The CDR3 is 11 residues long. Germline CDR1 DFQATT, CDR2 SNEGSKA (reference sequence). V lost 7 bases and J lost 0, with 7 bases in between. The CDR3 region has the DNA TGCAGTGGGGCAGGCTCCTACGAGCAGTACTTC. This codes for CSGAGSYEQYF.

This sequence joins TRBV6-5 and TRBJ2-1; perhaps TRBD2 as D (5 bases). The CDR3 has 15 residues. CDR1 is MNHEY and CDR2 is SVGAGI in the germline V gene. The V end lost 6 bases, the J end lost 6 bases, and 18 bases lay between the germline ends. CDR3 sequence (DNA): TGTGCCAGCAGCCCTGCCCTAGCAACTGGCAATGAGCAGTTCTTC. Translation gives CASSPALATGNEQFF.

Here the CDR3 DNA reads TGTGCCAGCAGTTATACGGTTTATGGGTGGTTTTCACCCCTCCACTTT. Its protein is CASSYTVYGWFSPLHF. The V call is TRBV6-9, the J call TRBJ1-6, with D uncertain. The CDR3 covers 16 residues. CDR1 is MNHGY, CDR2 SVAAGI, per germline. The V and J ends lost 2 bases and 9 bases respectively, with 17 bases between them.

This clone was recorded once. The V call is TRBV30, the J call TRBJ2-3; 12 bases align to TRBD2. The CDR3 totals 14 residues. V lost 1 base to trimming and J lost 8 bases; unmatched junction nucleotides: 4. CDR1 and CDR2 from the germline V gene are GTSNPN and SVGIG (reference sequence). The CDR3 here is CAWSASGRAGTQYF. The CDR3 bases are TGTGCCTGGAGTGCTAGCGGGAGGGCTGGTACGCAGTATTTT.

The chain is built from TRBV25-1 and TRBJ2-3; the match to TRBD2 covers 7 bases. Germline values: CDR1 MGHDK, CDR2 SYGVNS. CDR3 size: 14 residues. Germline trimming cut 5 bases from V and 0 bases from J; bases unmatched to any gene: 2. DNA for the CDR3: TGTGCCAGCAGTCCAGCGGGGAGCACAGATACGCAGTATTTT. Amino acid sequence: CASSPAGSTDTQYF.

This chain's CDR3 is CASDDRGRGNEQFF. The CDR3 DNA reads TGTGCCAGCGACGACAGGGGGCGCGGCAATGAGCAGTTCTTC. The chain has TRBV28 and TRBJ2-1; 10 nucleotides agree with TRBD1. Looked up from germline, CDR1 is MDHEN and CDR2 is SYDVKM. This CDR3 is 14 amino acids long. Trimming removed 8 bases from V and 6 bases from J; junction bases left unmatched: 7.

The chain has TRBV30 and TRBJ1-6; the D gene is possibly TRBD1 (5 bases). There are 14 residues in the CDR3. The germline CDR1 and CDR2 sequences are GTSNPN and SVGIG (reference sequence). The V gene lost 2 bases and the J gene lost 7 bases, with 12 bases spanning the gap. CDR3 in DNA: TGTGCCTGGAGTTCTGGGACCGACAATTCACCCCTCCACTTT. Encoded protein: CAWSSGTDNSPLHF.

The chain joins TRBV7-2 to TRBJ1-5, with a tentative D call TRBD1 (6 bases). The V gene lost 5 bases and the J gene lost 3 bases, with 14 bases spanning the gap. This CDR3 has 15 residues. Germline lookup yields CDR1 SGHTA and CDR2 FQGNSA. The CDR3: CASSQSTGTNQPQHF. The DNA of the CDR3 is TGTGCCAGCAGCCAAAGCACAGGGACCAATCAGCCCCAGCATTTT.

CDR3 amino acids: CASSPGLGENSPLHF. CDR3 DNA: TGTGCCAGCTCACCAGGGTTAGGGGAAAATTCACCCCTCCACTTT. This chain links TRBV18 with TRBJ1-6, with a possible D match to TRBD1 (5 bases). CDR1 and CDR2 from the germline V gene are KGHSH and LQKENI. V was clipped by 2 bases and J by 7 bases, with 12 bases between them. This CDR3 has 15 residues.

The chain has TRBV18 and TRBJ1-5, with a possible D match to TRBD1 (5 bases). Germline V gene lookup returns CDR1 KGHSH and CDR2 LQKENI. The CDR3 runs to 15 residues. V lost 3 bases and J lost 9, with 18 bases in between. The CDR3 nucleotides read TGTGCCAGCTCACCCGGGACTCGTGAAGGAGGGCCCCAGCATTTT. Translated, it gives CASSPGTREGGPQHF. The variable domain in full, with the rest retrieved from reference TRBV18 and TRBJ1-5, is NAGVMQNPRHLVRRRGQEARLRCSPMKGHSHVYWYRQLPEEGLKFMVYLQKENIIDESGMPKERFSAEFPKEGPSILRIQQVVRGDSAAYFCASSPGTREGGPQHFGDGTRLSIL.

The chain uses TRBV4-1 and TRBJ1-1, with D possibly being TRBD1 (5 bases). This CDR3 spans 19 amino acids. Germline CDR1 reads MGHRA; CDR2 reads YSYEKL. V shed 1 base and J shed 4 bases, with 25 bases lying between them. In DNA form, the CDR3 reads TGCGCCAGCAGCCAAGGACCCCTCGGGAGGGGCTCATTGAGCACTGAAGCTTTCTTT. It encodes CASSQGPLGRGSLSTEAFF.

CDR3 bases: TGTGCCAGCAGTCCACCACCCAATCAGCCCCAGCATTTT. As protein: CASSPPPNQPQHF. This chain links TRBV6-5 with TRBJ1-5; D ambiguous. With 5 bases removed from V and 3 bases from J, the gap between germline ends came to 8 bases. The CDR3 sequence is 13 residues long. The V gene's germline CDR1 is MNHEY and CDR2 SVGAGI.

This clone has a handful of counts. V usage is TRBV5-1 and J usage is TRBJ1-6; D is unresolved. The V end was cut by 4 bases, the J end by 8 bases, with 10 bases between. Germline V gives CDR1 SGHRS, CDR2 YFSETQ. This CDR3 comprises 13 residues. The CDR3 bases are TGCGCCAGCAGCCCGGACGGGGATTCACCCCTCCACTTT. This encodes CASSPDGDSPLHF.

The chain carries TRBV9 and TRBJ2-3; 9 bases align to TRBD2. This CDR3 has 17 amino acids. V shed 0 bases and J 4 bases; nucleotides not matched to a gene: 9. Germline-derived CDR1 and CDR2 are SGDLS and YYNGEE. CDR3 sequence (DNA): TGTGCCAGCAGCGTAGGGGTGGCGGGGGGGCGGTCAGATACGCAGTATTTT. It translates to CASSVGVAGGRSDTQYF.

The chain uses TRBV7-9 and TRBJ2-1; D perhaps matches TRBD2 (5 bases). The ends were cut back, 1 base at V and 4 bases at J, with 8 bases in the middle. This CDR3 has 14 residues. Germline CDR1 reads SEHNR; CDR2 reads FQNEAQ (reference sequence). CDR3 coding DNA: TGTGCCAGCAGCTTAGAGGAGGCGTACAATGAGCAGTTCTTC. It translates to CASSLEEAYNEQFF.

V gene TRBV5-1 combines with J gene TRBJ2-3; D might be TRBD2 (6 bases). CDR1 is SGHRS and CDR2 is YFSETQ in the germline V gene. The CDR3 runs to 14 residues. With 3 bases removed from V and 4 bases from J, the gap between germline ends came to 12 bases. CDR3 residues: CASSWDPGADTQYF. CDR3 bases: TGCGCCAGCAGCTGGGACCCGGGGGCAGATACGCAGTATTTT.